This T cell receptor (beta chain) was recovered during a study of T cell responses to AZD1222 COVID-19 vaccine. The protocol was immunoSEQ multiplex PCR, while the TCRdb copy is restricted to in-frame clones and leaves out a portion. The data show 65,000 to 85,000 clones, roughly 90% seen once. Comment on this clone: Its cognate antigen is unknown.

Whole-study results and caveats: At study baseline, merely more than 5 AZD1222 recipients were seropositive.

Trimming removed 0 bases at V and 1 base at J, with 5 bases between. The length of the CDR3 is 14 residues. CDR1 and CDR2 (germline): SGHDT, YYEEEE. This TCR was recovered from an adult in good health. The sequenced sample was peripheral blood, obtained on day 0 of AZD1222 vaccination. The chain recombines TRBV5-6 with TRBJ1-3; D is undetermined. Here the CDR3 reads CASSLVSSGNTIYF. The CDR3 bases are TGTGCCAGCAGCTTGGTTTCTTCTGGAAACACCATATATTTT. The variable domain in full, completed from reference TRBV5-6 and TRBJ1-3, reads DAGVTQSPTHLIKTRGQQVTLRCSPKSGHDTVSWYQQALGQGPQFIFQYYEEEERQRGNFPDRFSGHQFPNYSSELNVNALLLGDSALYLCASSLVSSGNTIYFGEGSWLTVV.